Shown below are 30 T cell receptor beta chains from a single sample sequenced in a study of T cell responses to AZD1222 COVID-19 vaccine. The repertoire was sequenced with immunoSEQ multiplex PCR; TCRdb's copy has only in-frame clones and lacks some. The sample has 110,000 to 150,000 clones, roughly nine tenths seen once. Material: peripheral blood, obtained on day 0 of AZD1222 vaccination. The receptor set was obtained from an adult in good health.

The chain is built from TRBV7-2 and TRBJ2-5, with TRBD2 identical over 9 bases. The CDR3 contains 16 residues. Germline V lookup: CDR1 SGHTA, CDR2 FQGNSA. V shed 0 bases and J 0 bases; nucleotides not matched to a gene: 2. Here the CDR3 reads CASSLAQREDQETQYF. The CDR3 nucleotides are TGTGCCAGCAGCTTAGCCCAGCGGGAGGACCAAGAGACCCAGTACTTC.

This chain connects TRBV5-1 to TRBJ2-1; D is possibly TRBD2 (6 bases). Looked up from germline, CDR1 is SGHRS and CDR2 is YFSETQ. The CDR3 sequence is 13 residues long. V lost 4 bases, J lost 6 bases, and 11 bases lay in between. The CDR3 spells CASSRPGGNEQFF. In nucleotides, the CDR3 is TGCGCCAGCAGCCGCCCCGGGGGCAATGAGCAGTTCTTC.

This chain joins TRBV5-6 and TRBJ2-7, with 12 bases identical to TRBD1. CDR3 length: 15 amino acids. Germline values: CDR1 SGHDT, CDR2 YYEEEE. Trimming removed 2 bases from V and 5 bases from J; junction bases left unmatched: 5. CDR3: CASSFAGTGGNEQYF. The CDR3 DNA sequence: TGTGCCAGCAGCTTCGCCGGGACAGGGGGCAACGAGCAGTACTTC. Supplemented by reference TRBV5-6 and TRBJ2-7, the full variable domain reads DAGVTQSPTHLIKTRGQQVTLRCSPKSGHDTVSWYQQALGQGPQFIFQYYEEEERQRGNFPDRFSGHQFPNYSSELNVNALLLGDSALYLCASSFAGTGGNEQYFGPGTRLTVT.

The count of this clone is one. The gene calls are TRBV14 and TRBJ1-2; TRBD1 is a possible D gene (5 bases). The CDR3 has 14 residues. The V end was cut by 0 bases, the J end by 6 bases, with 11 bases between. Germline V gene sequence: CDR1 SGHDN, CDR2 FVKESK. CDR3 nucleotides: TGTGCCAGCAGCCAAGATCTTGTGGGGGATGGCTACACCTTC. Its translation: CASSQDLVGDGYTF.

The chain employs TRBV19 and TRBJ1-5; D uncertain. With 5 bases removed from V and 5 bases from J, the gap between germline ends came to 19 bases. The CDR3 has 16 amino acids. CDR1 is LNHDA and CDR2 is SQIVND in the germline V gene (reference sequence). The chain's CDR3 is CASSPSGPAMHQPQHF. The DNA for the CDR3 is TGTGCCAGTAGTCCATCTGGACCTGCGATGCATCAGCCCCAGCATTTT.

V is TRBV6-5 and J is TRBJ2-7, with TRBD1 as a possible D gene (6 bases). CDR3 length: 15 amino acids. Germline CDR1 MNHEY, CDR2 SVGAGI. V lost 0 bases, J lost 1 base, and 10 bases lay in between. The CDR3 sequence: CASSYSRQESYEQYF. The CDR3 coding sequence is TGTGCCAGCAGTTACTCGAGACAGGAGTCCTACGAGCAGTACTTC.

The V gene is TRBV5-5, the J gene TRBJ2-7; no clear D gene. The germline CDR1 and CDR2 sequences are SGHKS and YYEKEE (reference sequence). This CDR3 is 14 amino acids long. Between the trimmed V and J ends, which lost 2 bases and 0 bases, there was a span of 9 bases. CDR3 bases: TGTGCCAGCAGCTTCAGGCCCGACTCCTACGAGCAGTACTTC. Translating it yields CASSFRPDSYEQYF.

The V and J genes are TRBV18 and TRBJ1-1, with unresolved D. There are 17 residues in the CDR3. V dropped 4 bases and J dropped 2 bases, with 20 bases sitting between them. Germline lookup yields CDR1 KGHSH and CDR2 LQKENI. CDR3 sequence reads: CASSLLPLDTVNTEAFF. The CDR3 DNA follows: TGTGCCAGCTCACTACTACCCCTGGATACGGTTAACACTGAAGCTTTCTTT.

The chain carries TRBV6-1 and TRBJ1-5, with D perhaps TRBD1 (6 bases). The ends were cut back, 2 bases at V and 12 bases at J, with 17 bases in the middle. The germline V gene encodes CDR1 MNHNS and CDR2 SASEGT. CDR3 length equals 14 residues. CDR3 protein: CASSERPKAGDQHF. CDR3 coding DNA: TGTGCCAGCAGTGAACGACCTAAGGCAGGGGACCAGCATTTT.

This chain uses TRBV7-6 with TRBJ2-7; 7 bases line up with TRBD2. After removal of 3 bases from V and 2 bases from J, the junction contained 7 bases not matched to a gene. The CDR3 loop spans 15 amino acids. The V gene's germline CDR1 is SGHVS and CDR2 FNYEAQ. This CDR3 reads CASSFEGGPAYEQYF. The CDR3 nucleotides are TGTGCCAGCAGCTTTGAGGGAGGGCCGGCCTACGAGCAGTACTTC. The full variable domain, in which reference TRBV7-6 and TRBJ2-7 provide the parts outside the CDR3, is GAGVSQSPRYKVTKRGQDVALRCDPISGHVSLYWYRQALGQGPEFLTYFNYEAQQDKSGLPNDRFSAERPEGSISTLTIQRTEQRDSAMYRCASSFEGGPAYEQYFGPGTRLTVT.

The chain joins TRBV6-2 or TRBV6-3 to TRBJ1-5; D remains unclear. Germline-derived CDR1 and CDR2 are MNHEY and SVGEGT. The ends were cut back, 2 bases at V and 4 bases at J, with 12 bases in the middle. This CDR3 contains 15 residues. The CDR3 nucleotides are TGTGCCAGCAGTTACGGGCAGGCGCCGAATCAGCCCCAGCATTTT. It translates to CASSYGQAPNQPQHF.

The J gene is TRBJ1-6, the V gene TRBV7-2; a possible D gene is TRBD1 (6 bases). Germline CDR1 and CDR2: SGHTA and FQGNSA. V was pared by 5 bases and J by 7 bases, with 15 bases between. The CDR3 is 15 amino acids. DNA for the CDR3: TGTGCCAGCAGCCTAGAAACAGGGCTGAATTCACCCCTCCACTTT. Encoded protein: CASSLETGLNSPLHF.

The CDR3: CATSAGTTLFNEQFF. CDR3 DNA sequence: TGTGCCACCAGTGCCGGGACGACTTTGTTCAATGAGCAGTTCTTC. The chain joins TRBV24-1 to TRBJ2-1; D possibly matches TRBD1 or TRBD2 (5 bases each). Germline V CDR1 and CDR2: KGHDR, SFDVKD. This CDR3 has 15 residues. V lost 5 bases to trimming and J lost 6 bases, with 16 bases between them.

The J gene is TRBJ1-5, the V gene TRBV29-1; D ambiguous. The germline CDR1 and CDR2 sequences are SQVTM and ANQGSEA. V lost 4 bases and J lost 3, with 10 bases in between. CDR3 length: 13 amino acids. The CDR3 reads CSVVVQFNQPQHF. The CDR3 coding sequence is TGCAGCGTTGTAGTACAGTTCAATCAGCCCCAGCATTTT.

This clone occurred once. V and J are TRBV5-1 and TRBJ2-7; D perhaps matches TRBD1 (8 bases). Trimming removed 2 bases from V and 7 bases from J, with 19 bases in between. This CDR3 comprises 15 residues. Looked up from germline, CDR1 is SGHRS and CDR2 is YFSETQ. In nucleotides, the CDR3 is TGCGCCAGCAGCTTACAGGGGGGGATCATTCAAGAGCAGTACTTC. This translates into CASSLQGGIIQEQYF. The full variable domain, its missing parts supplied by reference TRBV5-1 and TRBJ2-7, is KAGVTQTPRYLIKTRGQQVTLSCSPISGHRSVSWYQQTPGQGLQFLFEYFSETQRNKGNFPGRFSGRQFSNSRSEMNVSTLELGDSALYLCASSLQGGIIQEQYFGPGTRLTVT.

This chain connects TRBV6-5 to TRBJ1-1; a possible D gene is TRBD1 (5 bases). The CDR3 consists of 14 residues. With 0 bases removed from V and 1 base from J, the gap between germline ends came to 6 bases. From germline, CDR1 is MNHEY and CDR2 SVGAGI. The CDR3 DNA follows: TGTGCCAGCAGTTACTCGGGGGAGAACACTGAAGCTTTCTTT. It codes for CASSYSGENTEAFF.

This chain uses TRBV10-1 with TRBJ2-7, with 8 bases fitting TRBD1. CDR1 is WNHNN and CDR2 is SYGVQD in the germline V gene (reference sequence). CDR3 length: 17 residues. The V segment lost 6 bases and the J segment 5 bases; nucleotides outside the gene matches: 18. CDR3 in DNA: TGCGCCAGCAGGACCCATAACCTTAGACAGGGGCAGCACGAGCAGTACTTC. This gives the protein CASRTHNLRQGQHEQYF.

The chain recombines TRBV18 with TRBJ2-1, with 7 bases lining up with TRBD1. This CDR3 comprises 15 residues. Germline trimming cut 3 bases from V and 1 base from J; bases unmatched to any gene: 3. CDR1 KGHSH and CDR2 LQKENI come from the germline V gene. DNA for the CDR3: TGTGCCAGCTCACCGGCGACAGGGTCCTACAATGAGCAGTTCTTC. This encodes CASSPATGSYNEQFF.

The chain joins TRBV28 to TRBJ1-6; D gene uncertain. Between the trimmed V and J ends, which lost 6 bases and 14 bases, there was a span of 14 bases. The CDR3 loop spans 12 amino acids. Per the germline V gene, CDR1 is MDHEN and CDR2 is SYDVKM. CDR3 nucleotides: TGTGCCAGCAGCACGCCGGGTCAAACCCTCCACTTT. Translated, it gives CASSTPGQTLHF.

This clone was seen a single time. V and J are TRBV3-1 (or the pseudogene TRBV3-2) and TRBJ2-7; either TRBD1 or TRBD2 may fit D (6 bases each). Per germline, CDR1 LGHDT and CDR2 YNNKEL (reference sequence). The CDR3 runs 14 residues. Between the trimmed V and J ends, which lost 4 bases and 6 bases, there was a span of 16 bases. This CDR3 reads CASSPGAGPGEQYF. Here the CDR3 DNA reads TGTGCCAGCAGCCCGGGGGCTGGGCCAGGCGAGCAGTACTTC.

The J gene is TRBJ1-4, the V gene TRBV16; no reliable D call. This CDR3 spans 15 amino acids. Germline-derived CDR1 and CDR2 are KGHSY and FQNENV. The ends were cut back, 1 base at V and 2 bases at J, with 8 bases in the middle. The chain's CDR3 is CASSQFWGTNEKLFF. The CDR3 region has the DNA TGTGCCAGCAGCCAATTCTGGGGTACTAATGAAAAACTGTTTTTT. The full variable domain, in which reference TRBV16 and TRBJ1-4 provide the parts outside the CDR3, is GEEVAQTPKHLVRGEGQKAKLYCAPIKGHSYVFWYQQVLKNEFKFLISFQNENVFDETGMPKERFSAKCLPNSPCSLEIQATKLEDSAVYFCASSQFWGTNEKLFFGSGTQLSVL.

V usage is TRBV12-3 or TRBV12-4 and J usage is TRBJ1-2; 8 bases fit TRBD1. Losses at the gene ends were 5 bases for V and 4 bases for J; bases not matched to a gene: 3. CDR3 size: 13 residues. The CDR3 DNA reads TGTGCCAGCAGTATACAGGGGGGCTATGGCTACACCTTC. Amino acid sequence: CASSIQGGYGYTF.

The V call is TRBV6-2 or TRBV6-3, the J call TRBJ1-2; D is perhaps TRBD1 (6 bases). With 4 bases removed from V and 10 bases from J, the gap between germline ends came to 13 bases. The germline V gene has CDR1 MNHEY and CDR2 SVGEGT. This CDR3 has 12 residues. This CDR3 is CASSSPTGAYTF. The CDR3 coding sequence is TGTGCCAGCAGTTCCCCCACGGGGGCCTACACCTTC.

The CDR3 nucleotides read TGCAGCGTGGAGGGACAGGGGGCCTATGGCTACACCTTC. Protein product: CSVEGQGAYGYTF. This chain connects TRBV29-1 to TRBJ1-2; 12 nucleotides match TRBD1. The CDR3 has 13 amino acids. Trimming cost V 6 bases and J 4 bases; bases outside gene matches: 3. The germline V gene has CDR1 SQVTM and CDR2 ANQGSEA.

This chain joins TRBV28 and TRBJ2-2; possibly TRBD1 or TRBD2 for D (5 bases each). The CDR3 has 14 amino acids. CDR1 and CDR2 from the germline V gene are MDHEN and SYDVKM. The V end lost 7 bases, the J end lost 0 bases, and 9 bases lay between the germline ends. CDR3 amino acids: CASNGAANTGELFF. CDR3 DNA sequence: TGTGCCAGCAACGGGGCAGCGAACACCGGGGAGCTGTTTTTT. Variable domain in full (rest from reference TRBV28 and TRBJ2-2): DVKVTQSSRYLVKRTGEKVFLECVQDMDHENMFWYRQDPGLGLRLIYFSYDVKMKEKGDIPEGYSVSREKKERFSLILESASTNQTSMYLCASNGAANTGELFFGEGSRLTVL.

The V call is TRBV6-5, the J call TRBJ1-2; tentatively, D is TRBD1 (5 bases). Trimming pared 6 bases from V and 5 bases from J, leaving 7 bases between. Germline lookup yields CDR1 MNHEY and CDR2 SVGAGI. CDR3 length equals 11 residues. Written as DNA, the CDR3 is TGTGCCAGCAGGTCAGGGTATGGCTACACCTTC. Encoded protein: CASRSGYGYTF.

The chain uses TRBV10-3 and TRBJ2-7; 10 nucleotides agree with TRBD1. V shed 2 bases, J shed 7 bases, and the junction held 5 bases outside the gene matches. Germline V lookup: CDR1 ENHRY, CDR2 SYGVKD. This CDR3 contains 14 residues. Written as DNA, the CDR3 is TGTGCCATCAGTGAGCTGACAGGGGGCCAAGAGCAGTACTTC. Translating it yields CAISELTGGQEQYF.

The chain uses TRBV9 and TRBJ2-2; perhaps TRBD2 as D (5 bases). V shed 2 bases and J shed 10 bases, with 15 bases lying between them. This CDR3 contains 14 residues. Germline CDR1 reads SGDLS; CDR2 reads YYNGEE. This CDR3 is CASSVPGIGEELFF. CDR3 coding DNA: TGTGCCAGCAGCGTTCCGGGGATAGGTGAGGAGCTGTTTTTT.

The rearrangement uses TRBV3-1 (or the pseudogene TRBV3-2) and TRBJ1-1; tentative D call: TRBD1 (5 bases). Trimming shortened V by 0 bases and J by 7 bases, and 9 bases separated the two germline ends. The CDR3 sequence is 13 residues long. Germline V gene data show CDR1 as LGHDT and CDR2 as YNNKEL (reference sequence). The CDR3 protein is CASSQDPGDEAFF. CDR3 coding DNA: TGTGCCAGCAGCCAAGATCCGGGGGATGAAGCTTTCTTT.

The chain has TRBV2 and TRBJ2-5; either TRBD1 or TRBD2 may fit D (5 bases each). The V end lost 6 bases, the J end lost 5 bases, and 16 bases lay between the germline ends. This CDR3 has 14 residues. The germline gives CDR1 SNHLY, CDR2 FYNNEI. The CDR3 coding sequence is TGTGCCAGCAGCCCCGCGTTGGGGACGGAGACCCAGTACTTC. Translating it yields CASSPALGTETQYF.